These 10 T cell receptor beta chains originate from one sample sequenced in a study of blood T cell repertoires in COVID-19. Profiled with immunoSEQ multiplex PCR; TCRdb holds only in-frame clones, not every one. The sample records about 140,000 clones, roughly 84% being singletons. Material: peripheral blood. The receptors were gathered from a human donor with acute or convalescent COVID-19. The donor label of this sample is uncertain.

The J gene is TRBJ1-2, the V gene TRBV29-1; maybe TRBD1 (6 bases). The CDR3 sequence is 11 residues long. V was trimmed by 6 bases and J by 8 bases, leaving 13 bases between them. CDR1 SQVTM and CDR2 ANQGSEA come from the germline V gene. In DNA form, the CDR3 reads TGCAGCGTACAGGGTAGGGCGGGCTACACCTTC. Its translation is CSVQGRAGYTF.

The chain couples TRBV5-5 to TRBJ1-1; D is uncertain. Germline V gene data show CDR1 as SGHKS and CDR2 as YYEKEE (reference sequence). With 7 bases removed from V and 2 bases from J, the gap between germline ends came to 15 bases. The CDR3 runs 14 residues. CDR3 amino acids: CASSPQWSNTEAFF. The CDR3 region has the DNA TGTGCCAGCTCTCCTCAGTGGTCCAACACTGAAGCTTTCTTT.

As DNA, the CDR3 is TGCGCCAGCAGCCAAGCCAAGACAGGGCCCCTCTATGGCTACACCTTC. Protein: CASSQAKTGPLYGYTF. V is TRBV4-3 and J is TRBJ1-2, with 7 nucleotides matching TRBD1. The CDR3 length is 16 residues. CDR1 and CDR2 from the germline V gene are LGHNA and YSLEER. The junction had 9 bases not matched to a gene; V was cut back by 1 base and J by 4 bases.

The chain links TRBV24-1 to TRBJ2-5, with 11 bases identical to TRBD2. V dropped 4 bases and J dropped 1; count of bases not matched to a gene: 4. CDR1 and CDR2 from the germline V gene are KGHDR and SFDVKD. There are 16 residues in the CDR3. CDR3 nucleotides: TGTGCCACCAGTGACCCTCTAGCGGGGGGCCAAGAGACCCAGTACTTC. This sequence encodes CATSDPLAGGQETQYF.

The chain employs TRBV20-1 and TRBJ2-7; D may be TRBD1 (6 bases). Trimming left V 4 bases short and J 8 bases short, with 12 bases between. This CDR3 contains 11 residues. Germline CDR1 DFQATT, CDR2 SNEGSKA (reference sequence). In nucleotides, the CDR3 is TGCAGTGCTATTACAGGGAAACAGCAGTACTTC. Its translation: CSAITGKQQYF.

The genes are TRBV7-2 and TRBJ2-1; D remains ambiguous. CDR1 and CDR2 from the germline V gene are SGHTA and FQGNSA. The CDR3 has 15 residues. V was trimmed by 5 bases and J by 4 bases, leaving 15 bases between them. The CDR3: CASSHSSDSYNEQFF. The CDR3 nucleotides read TGTGCCAGCAGCCATTCGTCCGACTCATACAATGAGCAGTTCTTC.

The chain carries TRBV7-2 and TRBJ2-3; D may be TRBD1 (6 bases). Germline V gives CDR1 SGHTA, CDR2 FQGNSA. The CDR3 covers 16 residues. V was shortened by 5 bases and J by 6 bases, with 21 bases between the two germline ends. The CDR3 loop reads CASSPMGQGTGDTQYF. In DNA form, the CDR3 reads TGTGCCAGCAGCCCGATGGGGCAGGGGACGGGGGATACGCAGTATTTT. The whole variable domain, remainder taken from reference TRBV7-2 and TRBJ2-3, is GAGVSQSPSNKVTEKGKDVELRCDPISGHTALYWYRQSLGQGLEFLIYFQGNSAPDKSGLPSDRFSAERTGGSVSTLTIQRTQQEDSAVYLCASSPMGQGTGDTQYFGPGTRLTVL.

V usage is TRBV18 and J usage is TRBJ1-5; possible D gene TRBD1, 6 bases. The CDR3 loop spans 13 amino acids. V lost 6 bases and J lost 7, with 13 bases in between. The germline CDR1 and CDR2 sequences are KGHSH and LQKENI. For the CDR3, the DNA is TGTGCCAGCTCTACAGGGTCTGGGCAGCCCCAGCATTTT. Translated: CASSTGSGQPQHF.

V and J are TRBV29-1 and TRBJ1-1; D possibly corresponds to TRBD1 (6 bases). Germline values: CDR1 SQVTM, CDR2 ANQGSEA. Trimming left V 5 bases short and J 3 bases short, with 16 bases between. The CDR3 is 14 amino acids. The DNA of the CDR3 is TGCAGCGTTACCCAGGACAGAGGGGACACTGAAGCTTTCTTT. Translating it yields CSVTQDRGDTEAFF.

The chain carries TRBV3-1 (or the pseudogene TRBV3-2) and TRBJ1-3; D gene unclear. Trimming took off 6 bases at V and 0 bases at J, with 9 bases between the two ends. The CDR3 consists of 14 residues. The V gene's germline CDR1 is LGHDT and CDR2 YNNKEL (reference sequence). The CDR3 loop reads CASRPAGSGNTIYF. DNA of the CDR3: TGTGCCAGCAGGCCGGCGGGCTCTGGAAACACCATATATTTT.